This TCR beta chain comes out of a study of cytomegalovirus exposure and HLA in healthy donors. Across the study: Researchers found that less than 90% of around 400 genotyped donors fell within the Caucasian-associated ancestry cluster.

Comments on this clone: The target antigen is unknown.

Study-level results: A further, later analysis showed that HLA-associated TCR beta chains (compared with equally common others) were more clonally expanded. With later analysis, a missense DCLRE1C variant became linked to TCR beta V- and J-gene trimming.

The CDR3 covers 15 residues. V gave up 2 bases and J gave up 10 bases; unmatched junction bases: 6. Looked up from germline, CDR1 is SEHNR and CDR2 is FQNEAQ (reference sequence). Primers: 60 Vbeta forward and 13 Jbeta reverse. Only in-frame clones appear in the TCRdb table, and some are missing; sequencing was by immunoSEQ multiplex PCR. The sample has around 150,000 clones, more than 70% seen once. The sequencing input was PBMCs. The receptor's source is a man aged 50-59 years in good health and CMV-seronegative. The V and J genes are TRBV7-9 and TRBJ1-6; the match to TRBD1 covers 9 bases. In nucleotides, the CDR3 is TGTGCCAGCAGCTTATCGGGACAGGGATCCTCACCCCTCCACTTT. Translating it yields CASSLSGQGSSPLHF.